This TCR beta chain was sequenced in a study of cytomegalovirus exposure and HLA in healthy donors. PCR used 60 Vbeta primers and 13 Jbeta primers. Sequenced by immunoSEQ multiplex PCR; TCRdb stores in-frame clones only, minus some. Here the sample spans some 100,000 clones, 65% to 75% being singletons. The CDR3 is 15 residues long. V trimming: 6 bases; J trimming: 7 bases; junction bases outside the gene matches: 13. Germline loops: CDR1 SQVTM, CDR2 ANQGSEA. The V and J genes are TRBV29-1 and TRBJ1-4, with 8 nucleotides matching TRBD1. The clonotype was recovered from a woman aged 18-29 years in good health and CMV-seropositive. The sequenced material came from PBMCs. CDR3 DNA: TGCAGCGTGCGCCTAGGTACAGGGGGAGGTGAAAAACTGTTTTTT. Amino acids: CSVRLGTGGGEKLFF.